Below, 20 T cell receptor beta chains from the same sample are listed, as sequenced in a study of metastatic and nonmetastatic thyroid tumors. From the PCR reads, TCRdb re-called clones with MiXCR. The sample has just under 20,000 clones; 20% to 25% are singletons. Thyroid surgery was preceded by no treatment in any patient. Sequencing used tumor tissue. These receptor sequences come from a male donor with papillary thyroid cancer or a benign thyroid nodule (not recorded which). Some clones in this sample may be carry-over from other donors' samples.

The V and J genes are TRBV20-1 and TRBJ2-3, with 9 bases that match TRBD2. Trimming at V came to 3 bases and at J to 5 bases, leaving 3 bases not matched to a gene. The germline CDR1 and CDR2 sequences are DFQATT and SNEGSKA (reference sequence). This CDR3 is 13 amino acids long. CDR3 loop: CSASAGGRDTQYF. The CDR3, as DNA: TGCAGTGCTAGTGCGGGAGGGAGAGATACGCAGTATTTT.

This clone was observed many times. This chain connects TRBV11-3 to TRBJ2-1; 9 nucleotides agree with TRBD2. V shed 5 bases, J shed 4 bases, and the junction held 3 bases outside the gene matches. This CDR3 comprises 14 residues. Germline V CDR1 and CDR2: SGHNT, YENEEA. CDR3 amino acids: CASSAGGPYNEQFF. The CDR3 DNA reads as TGTGCCAGCAGCGCGGGAGGGCCTTACAATGAGCAGTTCTTC.

This clone came up many times. This chain joins TRBV10-3 and TRBJ2-2; the D gene is possibly TRBD1 (6 bases). Trimming pared 8 bases from V and 5 bases from J, leaving 18 bases between. This CDR3 is built from 15 residues. From germline, CDR1 is ENHRY and CDR2 SYGVKD. The CDR3 is CAISDRGLRTGELFF. The CDR3 coding sequence is TGTGCCATCTCCGATAGGGGGTTGAGGACCGGGGAGCTGTTTTTT.

This clone was recorded once. This chain links TRBV4-1 with TRBJ2-7; the D gene is possibly TRBD1 (6 bases). CDR1 is MGHRA and CDR2 is YSYEKL in the germline V gene. This CDR3 region has 12 residues. V was trimmed by 8 bases and J by 6 bases, leaving 14 bases between them. CDR3 sequence reads: CASQGGWGEQYF. The CDR3 DNA reads TGCGCCAGCCAAGGGGGATGGGGCGAGCAGTACTTC.

This clone was found many times. The chain recombines TRBV5-1 with TRBJ2-7, with D uncertain. Germline V CDR1 and CDR2: SGHRS, YFSETQ. V lost 0 bases, J lost 5 bases, and 6 bases lay in between. The CDR3 contains 12 residues. The CDR3 sequence: CASSLVDHEQYF. The CDR3 DNA sequence: TGCGCCAGCAGCTTGGTCGACCACGAGCAGTACTTC.

This clone has at least ten counts. The chain carries TRBV6-1 and TRBJ2-6, with D hard to call. V was clipped by 1 base and J by 0 bases, with 4 bases between them. Germline V CDR1 and CDR2: MNHNS, SASEGT. There are 15 residues in the CDR3. The CDR3 bases are TGTGCCAGCAGTGAAGGCATCTCTGGGGCCAACGTCCTGACTTTC. Its translation: CASSEGISGANVLTF.

J is TRBJ2-7 and V is TRBV27, with 7 bases identical to TRBD2. The CDR3 loop spans 14 amino acids. The V segment lost 8 bases and the J segment 8 bases; nucleotides outside the gene matches: 15. The germline gives CDR1 MNHEY, CDR2 SMNVEV (reference sequence). CDR3 amino acids: CASSLVLGGRKQYF. CDR3 in DNA: TGTGCCAGCTCCTTGGTATTGGGCGGGAGAAAGCAGTACTTC.

This clone occurred many times. The V gene is TRBV19, the J gene TRBJ1-5, with D unclear. The CDR3 is made up of 13 amino acids. V lost 7 bases to trimming and J lost 11 bases, with 18 bases between them. Looked up from germline, CDR1 is LNHDA and CDR2 is SQIVND (reference sequence). CDR3 loop: CASTPSRGITQHF. CDR3 in DNA: TGTGCCAGTACCCCGAGTCGGGGTATCACCCAGCATTTT.

The chain links TRBV27 to TRBJ2-4, with a possible D match to TRBD2 (5 bases). V was clipped by 3 bases and J by 10 bases, with 16 bases between them. This CDR3 contains 14 residues. Germline CDR1 is MNHEY and CDR2 is SMNVEV (reference sequence). CDR3 loop: CASSFRVNRGIQYF. Here the CDR3 DNA reads TGTGCCAGCAGTTTTAGGGTCAATCGGGGAATTCAGTACTTC.

This sequence joins TRBV12-3 or TRBV12-4 and TRBJ1-2, with 8 bases identical to TRBD1. The CDR3 extends over 15 amino acids. The J segment lost 2 bases and the V segment lost 3 bases, leaving 5 bases of the junction unmatched. The CDR3 loop is CASSFAGGRNYGYTF. The DNA of the CDR3 is TGTGCCAGCAGTTTCGCAGGGGGCCGGAACTATGGCTACACCTTC.

This clone was seen a few times. The genes are TRBV6-2 or TRBV6-3 and TRBJ2-1, with D unresolved. In germline, CDR1 is MNHEY, CDR2 SVGEGT. V was shortened by 10 bases and J by 6 bases, with 16 bases between the two germline ends. The CDR3 spans 13 residues. Here the CDR3 DNA reads TGTGCCATCACTACGGATGTCCCCAATGAGCAGTTCTTC. It encodes CAITTDVPNEQFF.

In this sample, this clone is medium-sized. V and J are TRBV5-1 and TRBJ2-7; 11 bases are shared with TRBD1. Trimming cost V 0 bases and J 1 base; bases outside gene matches: 9. The CDR3 length is 18 residues. CDR1 and CDR2 (germline): SGHRS, YFSETQ. The CDR3 protein is CASSLGDPGTGGSYEQYF. CDR3 bases: TGCGCCAGCAGCTTGGGGGACCCCGGGACAGGGGGTTCCTACGAGCAGTACTTC.

This clone was detected many times. The chain carries TRBV7-9 and TRBJ1-2; D remains unclear. This CDR3 has 13 amino acids. Germline V lookup: CDR1 SEHNR, CDR2 FQNEAQ (reference sequence). The ends were cut back, 3 bases at V and 8 bases at J, with 13 bases in the middle. Written as DNA, the CDR3 is TGTGCCAGCAGCTTTGAGAGGACGGAGGGCTACACCTTC. It is translated as CASSFERTEGYTF.

By its share, this clone is medium-sized. The chain's CDR3 is CASRRLAGSYEQYF. The CDR3 DNA is TGTGCCAGCAGGCGACTAGCGGGCTCCTACGAGCAGTACTTC. The chain is built from TRBV6-2 or TRBV6-3 and TRBJ2-7; TRBD2 agrees at 10 bases. The J segment lost 0 bases and the V segment lost 6 bases, leaving 2 bases of the junction unmatched. CDR3 length equals 14 residues. Germline values: CDR1 MNHEY, CDR2 SVGEGT.

This clone was seen many times. V is TRBV7-3 and J is TRBJ2-2, with 10 bases lining up with TRBD1. The J segment lost 6 bases and the V segment lost 5 bases, leaving 6 bases of the junction unmatched. CDR3 size: 15 residues. Germline V gene data show CDR1 as SGHTA and CDR2 as FQGTGA. The CDR3: CASSPRTGGAGELFF. The CDR3 DNA sequence: TGTGCCAGCAGCCCCCGGACAGGGGGTGCCGGGGAGCTGTTTTTT.

This clone has a count of ten or more. The rearrangement uses TRBV12-3 or TRBV12-4 and TRBJ1-4; 7 bases are shared with TRBD1. Trimming cost V 6 bases and J 5 bases; bases outside gene matches: 18. CDR3 length: 18 amino acids. CDR3 DNA: TGTGCCAGCAGCAAAGGACAGGTCGGATCGGGCAAGAATGAAAAACTGTTTTTT. This gives the protein CASSKGQVGSGKNEKLFF.

This clone was recorded many times. The rearrangement links TRBV6-1 to TRBJ1-5; D gene ambiguous. The CDR3 consists of 15 residues. Trimming stripped 4 bases from V and 0 bases from J, with 10 bases between. Germline V gene lookup returns CDR1 MNHNS and CDR2 SASEGT. CDR3 bases: TGTGCCAGCAGTGTACTATTCTATAGCAATCAGCCCCAGCATTTT. Amino acids: CASSVLFYSNQPQHF.

Of note for this clone: At one end, the junction sequence differs from germline, possibly due to a read error. V usage is TRBV5-4 and J usage is TRBJ2-3, with a weak D call TRBD2 (5 bases). Per germline, CDR1 SGHNT and CDR2 YYREEE (reference sequence). CDR3 length: 16 amino acids. CDR3 DNA sequence: TGTGCCGGCAGCCTCCTAGCTGGACTTGGCACAGATACGCAGTATTTT. This encodes CAGSLLAGLGTDTQYF. The whole variable domain, filled in from reference TRBV5-4 and TRBJ2-3, reads ETGVTQSPTHLIKTRGQQVTLRCSSQSGHNTVSWYQQALGQGPQFIFQYYREEENGRGNFPPRFSGLQFPNYSSELNVNALELDDSALYLCAGSLLAGLGTDTQYFGPGTRLTVL.

The chain is built from TRBV11-1 and TRBJ2-3; 9 bases line up with TRBD2. J was trimmed by 6 bases and V by 2 bases; bases with no gene match: 6. The CDR3 loop spans 15 amino acids. Germline V gene lookup returns CDR1 SGHAT and CDR2 FQDESV (reference sequence). This CDR3 is CASSLPAGGLDTQYF. In nucleotides, the CDR3 is TGTGCCAGCAGCTTACCAGCGGGAGGTTTGGATACGCAGTATTTT. Based on the CDR3 plus reference TRBV11-1 and TRBJ2-3, the full variable domain is EAEVAQSPRYKITEKSQAVAFWCDPISGHATLYWYRQILGQGPELLVQFQDESVVDDSQLPKDRFSAERLKGVDSTLKIQPAELGDSAMYLCASSLPAGGLDTQYFGPGTRLTVL.

The chain is built from TRBV30 and TRBJ1-1, with D perhaps TRBD1 (5 bases). Deletions cut 0 bases from V and 5 bases from J, with 10 bases between. The CDR3 sequence is 13 residues long. Germline V lookup: CDR1 GTSNPN, CDR2 SVGIG (reference sequence). The CDR3 coding sequence is TGTGCCTGGAGTGTGTTGCGGGGGACTGAAGCTTTCTTT. This encodes CAWSVLRGTEAFF. The whole variable domain, filled in from reference TRBV30 and TRBJ1-1, reads SQTIHQWPATLVQPVGSPLSLECTVEGTSNPNLYWYRQAAGRGLQLLFYSVGIGQISSEVPQNLSASRPQDRQFILSSKKLLLSDSGFYLCAWSVLRGTEAFFGQGTRLTVV.